The 3 T cell receptor beta chains presented below share a single source sample, sequenced in a study of cytotoxic CD8 clonotypes in ibrutinib-treated CLL. The repertoire was sequenced with immunoSEQ multiplex PCR; TCRdb's copy has only in-frame clones and lacks some. Altogether around 310,000 clones are present, roughly 80% being singletons, with the ten largest covering roughly 6.3%. The sample here was PBMCs, taken before ibrutinib treatment. Receptor source: a human donor with chronic lymphocytic leukemia.

The J gene is TRBJ1-3, the V gene TRBV7-8; no definite D call. In germline, CDR1 is SGHVS, CDR2 FQNEAQ. This CDR3 has 14 amino acids. With 5 bases removed from V and 0 bases from J, the gap between germline ends came to 8 bases. CDR3 nucleotide sequence: TGTGCCAGCAGCCTTATGAGCTCTGGAAACACCATATATTTT. Translating gives CASSLMSSGNTIYF. Based on the CDR3 plus reference TRBV7-8 and TRBJ1-3, the full variable domain is GAGVSQSPRYKVAKRGQDVALRCDPISGHVSLFWYQQALGQGPEFLTYFQNEAQLDKSGLPSDRFFAERPEGSVSTLKIQRTQQEDSAVYLCASSLMSSGNTIYFGEGSWLTVV.

J is TRBJ2-1 and V is TRBV7-6, with a weak D call TRBD2 (6 bases). V shed 5 bases and J shed 2 bases, with 19 bases lying between them. The CDR3 has 17 residues. CDR1 and CDR2 (germline): SGHVS, FNYEAQ. The DNA for the CDR3 is TGTGCCAGCAGCACAGAGTGGTTCGGGAGTCCCTACAATGAGCAGTTCTTC. It is translated as CASSTEWFGSPYNEQFF.

The chain couples TRBV30 to TRBJ1-1; 9 bases align to TRBD1. The length of the CDR3 is 14 residues. J lost 2 bases, V lost 1 base, and 2 bases had no gene match. Germline values: CDR1 GTSNPN, CDR2 SVGIG (reference sequence). The CDR3 loop reads CAWSGGQGNTEAFF. The DNA for the CDR3 is TGTGCCTGGAGTGGGGGACAGGGAAACACTGAAGCTTTCTTT.